These 32 T cell receptor beta chains were sequenced from one sample in a study of shared clonotypes between healthy human individuals. Data came from immunoSEQ multiplex PCR; TCRdb stores just in-frame clones and leaves some out. The data show 2 million to 2.5 million clones, 85% to 95% seen once. Sequencing was performed on naive CD4+ T cells from PBMCs. Noted subset: CD45RA+ positively selected. The receptors shown here come from a man in his late teens or twenties in good health. Some clones in this sample may be carry-over from other donors' samples.

This rearrangement joins TRBV7-3 to TRBJ2-1; maybe TRBD2 (7 bases). This CDR3 contains 15 residues. Germline loops: CDR1 SGHTA, CDR2 FQGTGA. V shed 3 bases and J shed 7 bases, with 16 bases lying between them. The CDR3 loop is CASSFGPKGGNEQFF. Here the CDR3 DNA reads TGTGCCAGCAGCTTCGGACCCAAGGGGGGGAATGAGCAGTTCTTC.

This clone was seen a few times. This CDR3 is also generated by other DNA sequences in the sample. CDR3 nucleotides: TGTGCCAGCAGCCCCCGCCCGAACACTGAAGCTTTCTTT. This encodes CASSPRPNTEAFF. The chain links TRBV9 to TRBJ1-1, with unresolved D. Per the germline V gene, CDR1 is SGDLS and CDR2 is YYNGEE. CDR3 length equals 13 residues. Trimming removed 4 bases at V and 1 base at J, with 8 bases between.

The rearrangement joins TRBV2 to TRBJ1-1; unclear D gene. The CDR3 is made up of 14 amino acids. The V gene lost 3 bases and the J gene lost 8 bases, with 16 bases spanning the gap. The germline gives CDR1 SNHLY, CDR2 FYNNEI. CDR3 coding DNA: TGTGCCAGCAGTGAGGAGCAGGTGATATTGGAAGCTTTCTTT. This codes for CASSEEQVILEAFF. Supplemented by reference TRBV2 and TRBJ1-1, the full variable domain reads EPEVTQTPSHQVTQMGQEVILRCVPISNHLYFYWYRQILGQKVEFLVSFYNNEISEKSEIFDDQFSVERPDGSNFTLKIRSTKLEDSAMYFCASSEEQVILEAFFGQGTRLTVV.

As for this clone: Within the sample, other DNA sequences also encode this same CDR3. The chain couples TRBV7-9 to TRBJ2-7; 8 bases line up with TRBD1. Germline V gene sequence: CDR1 SEHNR, CDR2 FQNEAQ (reference sequence). V lost 5 bases to trimming and J lost 1 base; unmatched junction nucleotides: 7. The CDR3 contains 15 residues. The CDR3 nucleotides read TGTGCCAGCAGCCTCGGACAGGGCGTTTCCTACGAGCAGTACTTC. Protein sequence: CASSLGQGVSYEQYF.

The chain is built from TRBV10-3 and TRBJ1-5, with D maybe TRBD1 (5 bases). V lost 1 base and J 2 bases, leaving 9 bases between the germline ends. This CDR3 is built from 15 residues. The germline gives CDR1 ENHRY, CDR2 SYGVKD. CDR3 loop: CAISELMGGNQPQHF. CDR3 nucleotide sequence: TGTGCCATCAGTGAGTTAATGGGGGGCAATCAGCCCCAGCATTTT.

The chain combines TRBV27 with TRBJ2-5; weak D call: TRBD2 (7 bases). The V and J ends lost 5 bases and 5 bases respectively, with 15 bases between them. CDR3 length equals 14 residues. Germline values: CDR1 MNHEY, CDR2 SMNVEV (reference sequence). In DNA, the CDR3 is TGTGCCAGCAGTCCTCCGGGGGGCGCGGAGACCCAGTACTTC. Amino acid sequence: CASSPPGGAETQYF.

The gene calls are TRBV6-1 and TRBJ1-6, with D possibly matching TRBD1 (5 bases). Trimming took 7 bases from V and 9 from J, leaving 13 bases between them. CDR3 length equals 13 residues. Germline values: CDR1 MNHNS, CDR2 SASEGT. The CDR3 region is CASKALRGSPLHF. The DNA of the CDR3 is TGTGCCAGCAAGGCTTTAAGGGGTTCACCCCTCCACTTT.

This clone was observed a single time. The chain links TRBV12-5 to TRBJ2-7; 8 bases match TRBD1. The CDR3 has 16 residues. The J segment lost 1 base and the V segment lost 5 bases, leaving 10 bases of the junction unmatched. CDR1 LGHNT and CDR2 FRNRAP come from the germline V gene. The CDR3 loop reads CASGTRTGYFSYEQYF. The CDR3 nucleotides are TGTGCTAGTGGTACCCGGACAGGGTATTTTTCCTACGAGCAGTACTTC.

This chain uses TRBV30 with TRBJ1-1; no reliable D call. The CDR3 is 12 residues long. V dropped 0 bases and J dropped 10 bases, with 12 bases sitting between them. Germline CDR1 and CDR2: GTSNPN and SVGIG (reference sequence). In nucleotides, the CDR3 is TGTGCCTGGAGTGTAGGTAGCCTTGGAGCTTTCTTT. It encodes CAWSVGSLGAFF. Based on the CDR3 plus reference TRBV30 and TRBJ1-1, the full variable domain is SQTIHQWPATLVQPVGSPLSLECTVEGTSNPNLYWYRQAAGRGLQLLFYSVGIGQISSEVPQNLSASRPQDRQFILSSKKLLLSDSGFYLCAWSVGSLGAFFGQGTRLTVV.

The chain employs TRBV14 and TRBJ2-2; D gene ambiguous. The V gene's germline CDR1 is SGHDN and CDR2 FVKESK. The CDR3 sequence is 15 residues long. V lost 4 bases to trimming and J lost 4 bases, with 13 bases between them. The CDR3 reads CASSLVLGRTGELFF. CDR3 nucleotides: TGTGCCAGCAGCCTCGTCCTAGGCCGCACCGGGGAGCTGTTTTTT.

This rearrangement joins TRBV7-3 to TRBJ2-1; no clear D gene. With 1 base removed from V and 7 bases from J, the gap between germline ends came to 14 bases. The CDR3 runs to 15 residues. Germline V gives CDR1 SGHTA, CDR2 FQGTGA. The CDR3 DNA follows: TGTGCCAGCAGCTTAATCCCAGCTTCACCTAATGAGCAGTTCTTC. This sequence encodes CASSLIPASPNEQFF.

The genes are TRBV18 and TRBJ1-5; 8 bases fit TRBD1. This CDR3 has 15 residues. After removal of 3 bases from V and 6 bases from J, the junction contained 7 bases not matched to a gene. Germline lookup yields CDR1 KGHSH and CDR2 LQKENI. Here the CDR3 DNA reads TGTGCCAGCTCACCTTTACAGGGGGTGGGTCAGCCCCAGCATTTT. This encodes CASSPLQGVGQPQHF.

The genes are TRBV30 and TRBJ2-3; 9 bases map to TRBD2. Germline values: CDR1 GTSNPN, CDR2 SVGIG (reference sequence). V shed 3 bases and J 1 base; nucleotides not matched to a gene: 8. The CDR3 is 16 amino acids. This CDR3 is CAWSVAGAGRTDTQYF. DNA of the CDR3: TGTGCCTGGAGCGTAGCGGGAGCTGGGCGCACAGATACGCAGTATTTT.

The CDR3 loop reads CASSRGSGGLHYGYTF. The CDR3 nucleotides are TGTGCCAGCAGTCGCGGGTCCGGGGGACTCCACTATGGCTACACCTTC. This chain joins TRBV7-9 and TRBJ1-2; D perhaps matches TRBD1 (5 bases). The CDR3 is 16 residues long. V lost 6 bases, J lost 3 bases, and 20 bases lay in between. The V gene's germline CDR1 is SEHNR and CDR2 FQNEAQ (reference sequence).

This clone was seen a single time. The chain has TRBV5-1 and TRBJ1-1; D ambiguous. V was pared by 1 base and J by 13 bases, with 23 bases between. Germline CDR1 SGHRS, CDR2 YFSETQ. The CDR3 extends over 15 amino acids. This chain's CDR3 is CASSLNGQQNLMSFF. The CDR3 DNA sequence: TGCGCCAGCAGCTTGAATGGGCAACAGAACCTAATGAGTTTCTTT.

The V and J genes are TRBV7-7 and TRBJ2-5, with TRBD1 matching 8 bases. This CDR3 is built from 16 residues. V lost 5 bases to trimming and J lost 1 base; unmatched junction nucleotides: 9. Germline CDR1 is SSHAT and CDR2 is FNYEAQ (reference sequence). The CDR3 protein is CASSQGVGTGQETQYF. The CDR3, as DNA: TGTGCCAGCAGCCAGGGGGTAGGGACAGGCCAAGAGACCCAGTACTTC.

With regard to this clone: Distinct nucleotide sequences in the sample also encode this CDR3. This sequence joins TRBV2 and TRBJ2-5; maybe TRBD2 (5 bases). Trimming shortened V by 2 bases and J by 2 bases, and 6 bases separated the two germline ends. This CDR3 has 13 residues. Germline V gene sequence: CDR1 SNHLY, CDR2 FYNNEI. The CDR3 coding sequence is TGTGCCAGCAGTGAACGGGGTCAAGAGACCCAGTACTTC. Protein: CASSERGQETQYF.

As to this clone: Other DNA sequences of this sample code for an identical CDR3. The chain employs TRBV18 and TRBJ1-1, with TRBD1 identical over 8 bases. V lost 6 bases, J lost 4 bases, and 7 bases stayed unmatched. This CDR3 comprises 14 residues. Germline V CDR1 and CDR2: KGHSH, LQKENI. The CDR3 here is CASSRDRGITEAFF. CDR3 nucleotides: TGTGCCAGCTCGCGAGACAGGGGAATCACTGAAGCTTTCTTT.

V is TRBV25-1 and J is TRBJ2-7; D may be TRBD2 (6 bases). The V gene's germline CDR1 is MGHDK and CDR2 SYGVNS. The CDR3 consists of 14 residues. Trimming left V 4 bases short and J 2 bases short, with 12 bases between. In nucleotides, the CDR3 is TGTGCCAGCAGTGGCCAGGGACTTACCTACGAGCAGTACTTC. Protein product: CASSGQGLTYEQYF.

V gene TRBV11-2 combines with J gene TRBJ2-6; perhaps D is TRBD1 or TRBD2 (5 bases each). The CDR3 is 15 amino acids. Germline V gene lookup returns CDR1 SGHAT and CDR2 FQNNGV. Trimming took 4 bases from V and 2 from J, leaving 9 bases between them. Written as DNA, the CDR3 is TGTGCCAGCAGCTATGGGGGACCTGGGGCCAACGTCCTGACTTTC. Protein sequence: CASSYGGPGANVLTF.

The chain is built from TRBV15 and TRBJ1-2; 7 bases map to TRBD1. The CDR3 covers 16 residues. Germline V gene sequence: CDR1 LNHNV, CDR2 YYDKDF (reference sequence). Trimming at V came to 4 bases and at J to 3 bases, leaving 11 bases not matched to a gene. The CDR3 DNA sequence: TGTGCCACCAGCAAACGACAGGGTCCTCCGGACTATGGCTACACCTTC. Amino acid sequence: CATSKRQGPPDYGYTF.

A word on this clone: The identical CDR3 is also encoded by other nucleotide sequences in the sample. The chain couples TRBV7-9 to TRBJ2-1; D is undetermined. V lost 6 bases and J lost 4, with 7 bases in between. Germline CDR1 and CDR2: SEHNR and FQNEAQ (reference sequence). CDR3 length: 12 amino acids. CDR3 DNA: TGTGCCAGCAGTCCAAATTACAATGAGCAGTTCTTC. Protein sequence: CASSPNYNEQFF. Together with reference TRBV7-9 and TRBJ2-1, the CDR3 gives the full variable domain: DTGVSQNPRHKITKRGQNVTFRCDPISEHNRLYWYRQTLGQGPEFLTYFQNEAQLEKSRLLSDRFSAERPKGSFSTLEIQRTEQGDSAMYLCASSPNYNEQFFGPGTRLTVL.

The chain has TRBV5-4 and TRBJ1-3; D remains ambiguous. This CDR3 comprises 14 residues. Germline CDR1 and CDR2: SGHNT and YYREEE (reference sequence). Trimming stripped 4 bases from V and 4 bases from J, with 12 bases between. CDR3 sequence (DNA): TGTGCCAGCAGCCCCGGGTCCCGCGGAAACACCATATATTTT. Protein: CASSPGSRGNTIYF. Using reference TRBV5-4 and TRBJ1-3 for the parts outside the CDR3, the full variable domain is ETGVTQSPTHLIKTRGQQVTLRCSSQSGHNTVSWYQQALGQGPQFIFQYYREEENGRGNFPPRFSGLQFPNYSSELNVNALELDDSALYLCASSPGSRGNTIYFGEGSWLTVV.

With respect to this clone: The same CDR3 also results from other DNA sequences found in this sample. This chain joins TRBV2 and TRBJ2-7; 11 bases match TRBD1. V was pared by 6 bases and J by 4 bases, with 5 bases of the junction left unmatched. The CDR3 length is 14 residues. In germline, CDR1 is SNHLY, CDR2 FYNNEI. CDR3 nucleotides: TGTGCCAGCAGGCCCCGGGACAGGGGGTACGAGCAGTACTTC. It codes for CASRPRDRGYEQYF.

The CDR3 loop reads CASSADRATEAFF. The CDR3 region has the DNA TGTGCCAGTAGTGCGGACAGGGCCACTGAAGCTTTCTTT. The chain uses TRBV19 and TRBJ1-1; TRBD1 agrees at 8 bases. The V and J ends lost 5 bases and 4 bases, in that order; junction bases with no gene match: 3. The CDR3 is 13 amino acids. The germline V gene has CDR1 LNHDA and CDR2 SQIVND (reference sequence). Full variable domain (remainder filled in from reference TRBV19 and TRBJ1-1): DGGITQSPKYLFRKEGQNVTLSCEQNLNHDAMYWYRQDPGQGLRLIYYSQIVNDFQKGDIAEGYSVSREKKESFPLTVTSAQKNPTAFYLCASSADRATEAFFGQGTRLTVV.

A few counts support this clone. This chain links TRBV5-1 with TRBJ2-4; 8 nucleotides agree with TRBD1. V shed 4 bases, J shed 6 bases, and the junction held 6 bases outside the gene matches. The CDR3 spans 14 residues. The germline V gene has CDR1 SGHRS and CDR2 YFSETQ. CDR3 sequence: CASSKQGEVNIQYF. Written as DNA, the CDR3 is TGCGCCAGCAGCAAACAGGGGGAGGTAAACATTCAGTACTTC.

The count of this clone is one. The CDR3: CASSQGQLPTNEKLFF. CDR3 nucleotides: TGTGCCAGCTCACAGGGACAGTTACCAACTAATGAAAAACTGTTTTTT. This rearrangement joins TRBV18 to TRBJ1-4; TRBD1 matches 7 bases. The germline gives CDR1 KGHSH, CDR2 LQKENI. Germline trimming cut 4 bases from V and 0 bases from J; bases unmatched to any gene: 5. The CDR3 has 16 residues. Full variable domain (remainder filled in from reference TRBV18 and TRBJ1-4): NAGVMQNPRHLVRRRGQEARLRCSPMKGHSHVYWYRQLPEEGLKFMVYLQKENIIDESGMPKERFSAEFPKEGPSILRIQQVVRGDSAAYFCASSQGQLPTNEKLFFGSGTQLSVL.

The chain employs TRBV4-1 and TRBJ2-5, with TRBD2 matching 15 bases. V lost 4 bases and J lost 4; bases outside the gene matches: 7. The germline V gene encodes CDR1 MGHRA and CDR2 YSYEKL. This CDR3 region has 17 residues. The CDR3 spells CASSRGLAGGTGETQYF. In DNA form, the CDR3 reads TGCGCCAGCAGCCGTGGACTAGCGGGAGGGACAGGAGAGACCCAGTACTTC.

The chain links TRBV28 to TRBJ1-2, with D possibly TRBD1 on 6 matching bases. This CDR3 spans 13 amino acids. Trimming cost V 5 bases and J 4 bases, with 11 bases left between them. Germline V gene data show CDR1 as MDHEN and CDR2 as SYDVKM. The CDR3 protein is CASSEGHLYGYTF. DNA of the CDR3: TGTGCCAGCAGTGAGGGACACCTCTATGGCTACACCTTC.

The V call is TRBV4-1, the J call TRBJ2-5; tentative D call: TRBD1 (5 bases). In germline, CDR1 is MGHRA, CDR2 YSYEKL. With 4 bases removed from V and 5 bases from J, the gap between germline ends came to 14 bases. The CDR3 sequence is 14 residues long. The CDR3: CASSLDGRGETQYF. The CDR3 bases are TGCGCCAGCAGCCTTGACGGTAGGGGCGAGACCCAGTACTTC.

This chain joins TRBV28 and TRBJ1-1; D perhaps matches TRBD1 (5 bases). The ends were cut back, 3 bases at V and 10 bases at J, with 15 bases in the middle. This CDR3 comprises 13 residues. CDR1 and CDR2 (germline): MDHEN, SYDVKM. DNA for the CDR3: TGTGCCAGCAGTTTCCAGGGAAGAAGTGGAGCTTTCTTT. Translating gives CASSFQGRSGAFF.

This clone was recorded once. The gene calls are TRBV28 and TRBJ2-7; perhaps TRBD2 as D (5 bases). Trimming took 2 bases from V and 1 from J, leaving 12 bases between them. The CDR3 runs to 15 residues. The germline V gene has CDR1 MDHEN and CDR2 SYDVKM. The CDR3 loop is CASSLITGKSYEQYF. CDR3 in DNA: TGTGCCAGCAGTTTAATAACGGGGAAATCCTACGAGCAGTACTTC. The full variable domain, rest sourced from reference TRBV28 and TRBJ2-7, is DVKVTQSSRYLVKRTGEKVFLECVQDMDHENMFWYRQDPGLGLRLIYFSYDVKMKEKGDIPEGYSVSREKKERFSLILESASTNQTSMYLCASSLITGKSYEQYFGPGTRLTVT.